This T cell receptor beta chain was identified during a study of shared clonotypes between healthy human individuals. General study points: In this cohort, only blood was sampled, and tissue repertoires likely differ.

From germline, CDR1 is SGHRS and CDR2 YFSETQ. V was cut by 1 base and J by 6 bases, with 14 bases left in between. The CDR3 contains 14 residues. Concerning this clone itself: Its matching antigen is unknown.

This table comes from immunoSEQ multiplex PCR, and its TCRdb copy is limited to in-frame clones, with some not included. The repertoire has over a million clones, under 99% of them found once; the top ten carry around 0.47%. Sequences were obtained from naive CD4+ T cells sorted from blood. Sample subset: CD45RA+ positively selected. The V and J genes are TRBV5-1 and TRBJ2-7; D is possibly TRBD2 (5 bases). The sequence was obtained from a man aged 30 to 39 in good health. The CDR3 coding sequence is TGCGCCAGCAGCTTGTTGGCGGAGGCCCGCGAGCAGTACTTC. Encoded protein: CASSLLAEAREQYF.